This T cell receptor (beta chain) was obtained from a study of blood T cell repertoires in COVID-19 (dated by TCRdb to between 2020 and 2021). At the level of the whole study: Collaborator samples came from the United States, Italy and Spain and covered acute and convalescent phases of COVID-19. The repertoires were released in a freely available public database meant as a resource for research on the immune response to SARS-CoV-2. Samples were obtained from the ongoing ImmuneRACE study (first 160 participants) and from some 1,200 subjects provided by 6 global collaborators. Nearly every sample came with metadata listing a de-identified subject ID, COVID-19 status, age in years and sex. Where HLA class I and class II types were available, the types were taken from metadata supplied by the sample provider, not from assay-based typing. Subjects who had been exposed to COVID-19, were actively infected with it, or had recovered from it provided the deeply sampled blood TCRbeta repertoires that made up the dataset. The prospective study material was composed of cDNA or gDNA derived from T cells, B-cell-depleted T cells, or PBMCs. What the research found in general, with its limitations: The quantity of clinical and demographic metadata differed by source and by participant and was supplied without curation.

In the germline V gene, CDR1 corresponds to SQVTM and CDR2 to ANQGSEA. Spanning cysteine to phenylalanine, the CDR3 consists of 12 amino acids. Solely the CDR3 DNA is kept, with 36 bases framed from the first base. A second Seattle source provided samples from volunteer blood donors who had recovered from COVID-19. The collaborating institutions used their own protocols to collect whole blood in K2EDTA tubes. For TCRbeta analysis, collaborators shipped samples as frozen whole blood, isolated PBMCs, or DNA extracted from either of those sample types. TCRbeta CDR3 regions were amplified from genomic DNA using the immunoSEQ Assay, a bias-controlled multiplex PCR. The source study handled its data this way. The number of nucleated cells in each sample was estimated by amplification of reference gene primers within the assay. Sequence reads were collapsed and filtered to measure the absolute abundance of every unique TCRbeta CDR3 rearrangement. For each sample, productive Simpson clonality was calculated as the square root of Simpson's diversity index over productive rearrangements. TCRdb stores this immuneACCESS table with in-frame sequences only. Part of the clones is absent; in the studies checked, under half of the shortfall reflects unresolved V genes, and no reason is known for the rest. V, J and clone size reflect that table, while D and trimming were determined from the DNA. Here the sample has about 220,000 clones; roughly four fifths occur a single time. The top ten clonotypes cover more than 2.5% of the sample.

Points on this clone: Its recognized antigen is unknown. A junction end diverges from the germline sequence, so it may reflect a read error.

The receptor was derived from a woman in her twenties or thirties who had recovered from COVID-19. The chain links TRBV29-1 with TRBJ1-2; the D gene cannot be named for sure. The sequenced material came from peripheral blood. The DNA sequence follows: TGCAGCGGTGAACGGTCAATTGATGGCTACACCTTC. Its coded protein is CSGERSIDGYTF.